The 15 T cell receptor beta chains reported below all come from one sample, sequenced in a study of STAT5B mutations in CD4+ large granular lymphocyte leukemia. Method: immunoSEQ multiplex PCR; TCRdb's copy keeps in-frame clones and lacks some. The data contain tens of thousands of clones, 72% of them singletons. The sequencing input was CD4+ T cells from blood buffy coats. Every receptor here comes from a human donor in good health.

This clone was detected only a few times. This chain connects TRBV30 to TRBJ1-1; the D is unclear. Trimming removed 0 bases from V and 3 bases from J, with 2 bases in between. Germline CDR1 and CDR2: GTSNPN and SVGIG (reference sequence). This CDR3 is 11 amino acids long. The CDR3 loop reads CAWSVYTEAFF. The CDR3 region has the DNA TGTGCCTGGAGTGTCTACACTGAAGCTTTCTTT.

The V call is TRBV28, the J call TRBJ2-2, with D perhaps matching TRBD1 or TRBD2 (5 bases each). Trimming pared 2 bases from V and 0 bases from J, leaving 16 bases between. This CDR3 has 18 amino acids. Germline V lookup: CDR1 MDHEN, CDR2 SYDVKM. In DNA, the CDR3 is TGTGCCAGCAGTTTAGGAAGGGGAGAGGCAGCGAACACCGGGGAGCTGTTTTTT. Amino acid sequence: CASSLGRGEAANTGELFF.

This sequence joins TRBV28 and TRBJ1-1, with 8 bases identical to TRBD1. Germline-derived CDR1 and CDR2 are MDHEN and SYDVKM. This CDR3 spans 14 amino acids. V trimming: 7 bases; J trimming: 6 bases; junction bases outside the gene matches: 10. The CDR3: CASIPAGGTAEAFF. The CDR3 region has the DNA TGTGCCAGCATCCCCGCAGGGGGCACGGCTGAAGCTTTCTTT.

The CDR3 reads CASSQMTGGVDTQYF. The CDR3, as DNA: TGCGCCAGCAGCCAAATGACAGGGGGCGTGGATACGCAGTATTTT. The chain carries TRBV4-3 and TRBJ2-3; TRBD1 matches at 10 bases. This CDR3 spans 15 amino acids. Trimming took 2 bases from V and 6 from J; bases not matched to a gene: 5. CDR1 and CDR2 from the germline V gene are LGHNA and YSLEER.

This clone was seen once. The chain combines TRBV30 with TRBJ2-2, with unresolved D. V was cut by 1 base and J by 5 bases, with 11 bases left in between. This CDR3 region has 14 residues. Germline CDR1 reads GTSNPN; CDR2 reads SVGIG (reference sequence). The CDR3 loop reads CAWSETPPTGELFF. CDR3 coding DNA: TGTGCCTGGAGTGAGACCCCACCAACCGGGGAGCTGTTTTTT.

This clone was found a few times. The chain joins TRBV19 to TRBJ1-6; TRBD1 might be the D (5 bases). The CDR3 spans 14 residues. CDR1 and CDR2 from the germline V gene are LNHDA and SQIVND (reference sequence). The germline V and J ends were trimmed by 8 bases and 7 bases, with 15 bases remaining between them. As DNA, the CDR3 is TGTGCCAGTCGAACCTCCGGGGCAAATTCACCCCTCCACTTT. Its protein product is CASRTSGANSPLHF.

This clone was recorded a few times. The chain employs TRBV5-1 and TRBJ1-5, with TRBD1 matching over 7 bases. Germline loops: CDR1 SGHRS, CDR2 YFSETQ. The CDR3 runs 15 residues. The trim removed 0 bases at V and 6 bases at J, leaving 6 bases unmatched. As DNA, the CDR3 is TGCGCCAGCAGCTTGGGGGACAGTTCATTTCAGCCCCAGCATTTT. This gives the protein CASSLGDSSFQPQHF.

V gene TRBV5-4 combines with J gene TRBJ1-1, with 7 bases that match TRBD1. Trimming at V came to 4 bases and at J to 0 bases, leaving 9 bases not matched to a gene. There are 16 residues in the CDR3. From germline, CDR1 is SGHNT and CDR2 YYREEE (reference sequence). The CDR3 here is CASSARRTGMNTEAFF. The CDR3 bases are TGTGCCAGCAGCGCGAGACGGACAGGAATGAACACTGAAGCTTTCTTT. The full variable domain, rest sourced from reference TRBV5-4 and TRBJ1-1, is ETGVTQSPTHLIKTRGQQVTLRCSSQSGHNTVSWYQQALGQGPQFIFQYYREEENGRGNFPPRFSGLQFPNYSSELNVNALELDDSALYLCASSARRTGMNTEAFFGQGTRLTVV.

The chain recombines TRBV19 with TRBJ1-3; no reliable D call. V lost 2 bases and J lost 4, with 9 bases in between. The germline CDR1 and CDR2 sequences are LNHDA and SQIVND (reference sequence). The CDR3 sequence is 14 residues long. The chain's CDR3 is CASSIPPYGNTIYF. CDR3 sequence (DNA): TGTGCCAGTAGTATACCCCCTTACGGAAACACCATATATTTT.

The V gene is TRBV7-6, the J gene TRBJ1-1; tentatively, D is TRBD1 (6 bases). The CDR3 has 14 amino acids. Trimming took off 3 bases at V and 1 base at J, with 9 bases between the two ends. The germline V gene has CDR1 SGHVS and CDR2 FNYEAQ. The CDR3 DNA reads TGTGCCAGCAGCTTGAGGGGACAGAACACTGAAGCTTTCTTT. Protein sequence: CASSLRGQNTEAFF.

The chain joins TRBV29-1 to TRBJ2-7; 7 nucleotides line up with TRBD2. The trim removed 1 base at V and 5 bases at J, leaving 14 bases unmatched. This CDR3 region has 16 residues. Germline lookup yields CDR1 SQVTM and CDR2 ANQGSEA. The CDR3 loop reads CSVEGPASGDYHEQYF. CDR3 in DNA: TGCAGCGTTGAAGGGCCGGCCTCCGGGGACTACCACGAGCAGTACTTC.

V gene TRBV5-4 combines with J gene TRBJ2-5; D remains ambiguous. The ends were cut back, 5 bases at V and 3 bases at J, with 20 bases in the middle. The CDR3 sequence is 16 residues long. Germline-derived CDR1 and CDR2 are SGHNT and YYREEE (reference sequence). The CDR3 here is CASREDPHPYKETQYF. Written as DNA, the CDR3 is TGTGCCAGCAGGGAAGACCCGCACCCTTACAAAGAGACCCAGTACTTC.

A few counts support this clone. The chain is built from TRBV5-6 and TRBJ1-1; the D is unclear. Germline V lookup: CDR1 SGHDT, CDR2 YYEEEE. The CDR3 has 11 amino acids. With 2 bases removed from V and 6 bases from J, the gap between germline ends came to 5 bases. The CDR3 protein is CASSFLAEAFF. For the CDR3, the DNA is TGTGCCAGCAGCTTCTTAGCTGAAGCTTTCTTT.

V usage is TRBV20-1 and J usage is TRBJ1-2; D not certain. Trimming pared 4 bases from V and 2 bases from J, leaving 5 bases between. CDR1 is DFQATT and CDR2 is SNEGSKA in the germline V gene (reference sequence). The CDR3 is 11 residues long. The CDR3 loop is CSATENYGYTF. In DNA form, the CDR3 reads TGCAGTGCTACAGAGAACTATGGCTACACCTTC.

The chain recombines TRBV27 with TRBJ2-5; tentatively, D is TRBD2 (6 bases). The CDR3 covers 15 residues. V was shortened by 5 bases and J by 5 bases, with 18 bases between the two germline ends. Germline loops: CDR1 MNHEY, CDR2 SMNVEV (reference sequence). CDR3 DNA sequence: TGTGCCAGCAGTCCGGGGACTGGGAATCAGGAGACCCAGTACTTC. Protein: CASSPGTGNQETQYF.